This TCR beta chain stems from a study of Graves' ophthalmopathy and Graves' hyperthyroidism. In this sample, this clonotype turned up many times. RNA transcripts were the template, and TCR beta CDR3 regions were amplified from them. An opening RT-PCR round employed HTBI primers and preceded a second-round multiplex PCR. Each CDR3 protein is one row after TCRdb ran MiXCR on the multiplex PCR reads. The top ten clones hold 4.7% of a sample with under 60,000 distinct CDR3 sequences, more than 40% of them seen once. Germline V gives CDR1 SGHRS, CDR2 YFSETQ. CDR3 size: 16 residues. Germline trimming cut 2 bases from V and 2 bases from J; bases unmatched to any gene: 5. Reliance was placed on clinical symptoms, serum thyroxine, TRAb, thyroid ultrasound and orbital computed tomography for diagnosis.

This receptor was taken from an adult woman with Graves' ophthalmopathy. V and J are TRBV5-1 and TRBJ2-2; TRBD2 aligns across 8 bases. The sequenced material came from peripheral blood. The DNA of the CDR3 is TGCGCCAGCAGCTTTGGCGGGGGGCGAAACACCGGGGAGCTGTTTTTT. Amino acids: CASSFGGGRNTGELFF.